This T cell receptor beta chain was recovered during a study of T cell repertoires in ileal Crohn's disease. The overall study: Median disease duration was approximately eight years; 35% smoked at surgery. M6 samples are neoterminal ileum biopsies from postoperative colonoscopy. Broader study findings: Within the first postoperative year, endoscopy came at median around seven months. Clonality above 26.8% at surgery always came with endoscopic recurrence.

Sequencing used immunoSEQ multiplex PCR; TCRdb keeps in-frame clones, though not all of them. The table shows 12,000 or so clones, with around 69% occurring only once. Germline V CDR1 and CDR2: SEHNR, FQNEAQ (reference sequence). The length of the CDR3 is 16 residues. V lost 7 bases and J lost 3; bases outside the gene matches: 15. Specified time point: neoterminal ileum biopsy at postoperative endoscopy, about 6 months after surgery. This clone rates as medium-sized. Antigen: not known. Material: ileal tissue. The chain combines TRBV7-9 with TRBJ2-7; TRBD1 aligns across 7 bases. This receptor was taken from an adult with Crohn's disease. CDR3 residues: CASIPSNSGQNYEQYF. The CDR3 DNA reads as TGTGCCAGCATTCCGTCAAATTCGGGACAGAACTACGAGCAGTACTTC.